The entry below gives a single T cell receptor beta chain sequence along with its context. Healthy HIV-negative adults with no recent acute infections or vaccinations were recruited as donors. These data originate in a study of shared clonotypes between healthy human individuals. Germline CDR1 reads WNHNN; CDR2 reads SYGVQD (reference sequence). The CDR3 extends over 15 amino acids. V dropped 5 bases and J dropped 4; count of bases not matched to a gene: 9. The method was immunoSEQ multiplex PCR; TCRdb's version includes in-frame clones alone and lacks a portion of them. This sample has 2 million to 2.5 million clones; about 94% occur once, and the top ten carry roughly 0.13%.

The V and J genes are TRBV10-1 and TRBJ2-3; TRBD2 agrees at 7 bases. The clonotype comes from a man younger than 30 in good health. Sequencing was done on a sample of naive CD4+ T cells sorted from blood. As to subset: CD45RA+ positively selected. CDR3 DNA sequence: TGCGCCAGCAGTACAACGAGGGAGGGCCCAGATACGCAGTATTTT. Encoded protein: CASSTTREGPDTQYF.